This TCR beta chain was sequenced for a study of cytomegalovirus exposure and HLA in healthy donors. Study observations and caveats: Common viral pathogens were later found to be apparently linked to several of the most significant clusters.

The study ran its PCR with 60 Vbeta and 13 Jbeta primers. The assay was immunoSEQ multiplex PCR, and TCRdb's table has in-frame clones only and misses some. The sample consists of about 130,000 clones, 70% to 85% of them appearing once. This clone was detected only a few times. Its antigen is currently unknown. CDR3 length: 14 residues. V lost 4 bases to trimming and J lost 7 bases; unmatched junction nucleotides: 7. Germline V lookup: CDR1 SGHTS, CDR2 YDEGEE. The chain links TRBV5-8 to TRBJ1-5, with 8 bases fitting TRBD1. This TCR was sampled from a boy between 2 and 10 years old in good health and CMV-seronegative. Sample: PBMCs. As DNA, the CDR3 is TGTGCCAGCAGCCCGGACAGGGCCAGGCAGCCCCAGCATTTT. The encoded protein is CASSPDRARQPQHF.